This section outlines one T cell receptor (beta chain) sequence together with its context. The V and J ends lost 5 bases and 7 bases, in that order; junction bases with no gene match: 9. The germline V gene has CDR1 SEHNR and CDR2 FQNEAQ (reference sequence). The CDR3 loop spans 15 amino acids. Assay: immunoSEQ multiplex PCR; the TCRdb copy retains only in-frame clones and omits some. The data contain about 140,000 clones, 91% of them singletons. This sample was taken from a study of control samples from healthy donors and cancer patients. Input material: blood. This sequence originates from a young man in good health. The chain carries TRBV7-9 and TRBJ2-5; 11 nucleotides match TRBD2. This CDR3 reads CASSPSGGSYRTQYF. As DNA, the CDR3 is TGTGCCAGCAGCCCTAGCGGGGGGTCGTATAGGACCCAGTACTTC. Drawing the rest from reference TRBV7-9 and TRBJ2-5, the complete variable domain is DTGVSQNPRHKITKRGQNVTFRCDPISEHNRLYWYRQTLGQGPEFLTYFQNEAQLEKSRLLSDRFSAERPKGSFSTLEIQRTEQGDSAMYLCASSPSGGSYRTQYFGPGTRLLVL.